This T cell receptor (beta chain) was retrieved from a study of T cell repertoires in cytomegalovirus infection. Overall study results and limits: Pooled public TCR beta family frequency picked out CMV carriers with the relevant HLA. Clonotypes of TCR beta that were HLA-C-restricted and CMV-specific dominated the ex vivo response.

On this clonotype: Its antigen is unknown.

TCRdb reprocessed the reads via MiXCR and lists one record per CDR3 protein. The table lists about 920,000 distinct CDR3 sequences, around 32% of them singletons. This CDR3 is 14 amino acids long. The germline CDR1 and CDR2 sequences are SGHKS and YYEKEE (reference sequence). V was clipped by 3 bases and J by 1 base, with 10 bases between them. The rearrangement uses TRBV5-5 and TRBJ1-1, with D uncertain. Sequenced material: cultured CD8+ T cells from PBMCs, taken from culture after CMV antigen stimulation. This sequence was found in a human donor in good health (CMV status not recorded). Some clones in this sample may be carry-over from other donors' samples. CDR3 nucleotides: TGTGCCAGCAGCTCCGGATTGCGGAACACTGAAGCTTTCTTT. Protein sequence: CASSSGLRNTEAFF. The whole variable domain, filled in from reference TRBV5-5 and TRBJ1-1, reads DAGVTQSPTHLIKTRGQQVTLRCSPISGHKSVSWYQQVLGQGPQFIFQYYEKEERGRGNFPDRFSARQFPNYSSELNVNALLLGDSALYLCASSSGLRNTEAFFGQGTRLTVV.